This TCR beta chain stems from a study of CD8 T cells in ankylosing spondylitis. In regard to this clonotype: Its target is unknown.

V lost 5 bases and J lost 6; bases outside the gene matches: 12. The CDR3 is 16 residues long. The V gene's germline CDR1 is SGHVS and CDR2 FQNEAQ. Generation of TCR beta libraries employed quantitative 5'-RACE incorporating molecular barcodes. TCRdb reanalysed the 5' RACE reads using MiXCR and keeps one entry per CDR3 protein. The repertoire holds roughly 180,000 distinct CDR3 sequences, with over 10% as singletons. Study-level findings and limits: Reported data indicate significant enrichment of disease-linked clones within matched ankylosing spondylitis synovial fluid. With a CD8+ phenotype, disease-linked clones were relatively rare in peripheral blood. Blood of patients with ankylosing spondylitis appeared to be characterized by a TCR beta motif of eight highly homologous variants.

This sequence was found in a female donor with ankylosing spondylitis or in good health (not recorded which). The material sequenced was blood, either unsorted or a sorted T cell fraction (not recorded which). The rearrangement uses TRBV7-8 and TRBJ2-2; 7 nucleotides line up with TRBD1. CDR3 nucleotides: TGTGCCAGCAGCGAGTCCGGGACAACAGGGGCCGGGGAGCTGTTTTTT. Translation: CASSESGTTGAGELFF.